These T cell receptor beta chains were read from a single sample in a study of blood T cell repertoires in COVID-19. Method: immunoSEQ multiplex PCR; TCRdb's copy keeps in-frame clones and lacks some. The table shows more than 95,000 clones, with 83% occurring only once. Sample: peripheral blood. The receptors here all came from an elderly man with active or convalescent COVID-19. Each CDR3 is given with its conserved first and last residue. A D gene is named only where the DNA matches it firmly. Clone sizes are given selectively: once, few, many, or a class where the clone is expanded.

abundance	d_gene	j_gene	v_gene	CDR3aa	CDR3nt
.	.	TRBJ2-7	TRBV12-5	CASGSGGVYEQYF	TGTGCTAGTGGGTCGGGGGGCGTATACGAGCAGTACTTT
.	TRBD2	TRBJ2-7	TRBV7-7	CASSFGISGVGEQYF	TGTGCCAGCAGCTTCGGTATAAGCGGGGTAGGCGAGCAGTACTTC
once	.	TRBJ2-3	TRBV7-2	CASSSSSGTQYF	TGTGCCAGCAGCTCCTCAAGCGGGACGCAGTATTTT
.	.	TRBJ1-6	TRBV7-5	CVRSLPGGSSYNSPLHF	TGTGTCAGAAGCCTGCCCGGAGGGAGTTCCTATAATTCACCCCTCCACTTT
.	.	TRBJ2-4	TRBV2	CASRYRSSLAKNIQYF	TGTGCCAGCAGGTACAGGTCGTCTCTAGCCAAAAACATTCAGTACTTC
.	TRBD1	TRBJ2-7	TRBV5-1	CASSGGQGAFEQYF	TGCGCCAGCAGCGGGGGACAGGGGGCGTTCGAGCAGTACTTC
.	TRBD1	TRBJ1-4	TRBV7-2	CASRRDRNEKLFF	TGTGCCAGCCGACGGGACAGGAATGAAAAACTGTTTTTT
.	TRBD2	TRBJ2-1	TRBV2	CASSDMSSGGADEQFF	TGTGCCAGCAGTGATATGTCTAGCGGGGGGGCAGATGAGCAGTTCTTC
.	.	TRBJ2-1	TRBV2	CASSGSVSLSYNEQFF	TGTGCCAGCAGTGGAAGCGTAAGTCTGTCCTACAATGAGCAGTTCTTC
.	TRBD1	TRBJ2-7	TRBV5-1	CASSLSGTGGEQYF	TGCGCCAGCAGTCTCTCCGGGACAGGGGGCGAGCAGTACTTC
.	TRBD1	TRBJ1-6	TRBV28	CASRRGQGNSPLHF	TGTGCCAGCAGAAGAGGACAGGGAAATTCACCCCTCCACTTT
.	TRBD1	TRBJ1-2	TRBV6-5	CASNPQGGYGYTF	TGTGCCAGCAACCCACAGGGGGGCTATGGCTACACCTTC
.	.	TRBJ2-3	TRBV5-1	CASRALGATTDTQYF	TGCGCCAGCAGGGCCCTGGGGGCTACCACAGATACGCAGTATTTT
.	TRBD2	TRBJ2-3	TRBV7-9	CASSSRGGTDTQYF	TGTGCCAGCAGCTCACGGGGGGGCACAGATACGCAGTATTTT
.	TRBD1	TRBJ1-6	TRBV9	CASGLQGSNSPLHF	TGTGCCAGCGGTTTACAGGGGAGTAATTCACCCCTCCACTTT
.	TRBD1	TRBJ1-5	TRBV6-2/TRBV6-3	CASSTRTGSNQPQHF	TGTGCCAGCAGTACTCGGACAGGTAGCAATCAGCCCCAGCATTTT
.	.	TRBJ2-4	TRBV12-3/TRBV12-4	CASRGNIDIQYF	TGTGCCAGCAGGGGCAATATCGACATTCAGTACTTC
.	.	TRBJ1-3	TRBV6-2/TRBV6-3	CASSYLVGEASGNTIYF	TGTGCCAGCAGTTATTTGGTGGGCGAAGCCTCTGGAAACACCATATATTTT
.	.	TRBJ1-1	TRBV11-1	CASTAQSRDTEAFF	TGTGCCAGCACGGCCCAAAGCAGGGACACTGAAGCTTTCTTT
.	.	TRBJ2-7	TRBV7-2	CASSPDRTYEQYF	TGTGCCAGCAGCCCCGACAGAACCTACGAGCAGTACTTC
.	.	TRBJ1-5	TRBV5-4	CASSSSPPQHF	TGTGCCAGCAGCTCCTCCCCGCCCCAGCATTTT
.	TRBD2	TRBJ2-3	TRBV5-8	CASSLGAGGPITDTQYF	TGTGCCAGCAGCCTCGGAGCGGGGGGGCCAATCACAGATACGCAGTATTTT
once	.	TRBJ1-2	TRBV4-1	CASSQVGGGGYTF	TGCGCCAGCAGCCAGGTGGGGGGTGGCGGCTACACCTTC
few	.	TRBJ1-5	TRBV6-2/TRBV6-3	CASSYIGGGQPQHF	TGTGCCAGCAGTTACATTGGGGGCGGTCAGCCCCAGCATTTT
.	.	TRBJ2-1	TRBV11-1	CASSLGGLDGYNEQFF	TGTGCCAGCAGCTTAGGGGGCTTGGACGGTTACAATGAGCAGTTCTTC
few	TRBD1	TRBJ1-5	TRBV19	CASSMPPGQGKSNQPQHF	TGTGCCAGTAGTATGCCACCGGGACAGGGGAAAAGCAATCAGCCCCAGCATTTT
.	.	TRBJ2-3	TRBV3-1/TRBV3-2	CASSPQRVFGGVDTQYF	TGTGCCAGCAGCCCACAGAGGGTCTTCGGAGGGGTAGATACGCAGTATTTT
.	TRBD2	TRBJ2-3	TRBV11-2	CASSLPRGGLTDTQYF	TGTGCCAGCAGCCTCCCGCGGGGGGGGCTCACAGATACGCAGTATTTT
.	.	TRBJ1-2	TRBV19	CASSIGQVYGYTF	TGTGCCAGTAGTATCGGCCAGGTCTATGGCTACACCTTC
.	.	TRBJ1-3	TRBV25-1	CASSEWAGNTIYF	TGTGCCAGCAGTGAATGGGCAGGAAACACCATATATTTT
.	TRBD1	TRBJ1-1	TRBV18	CASATGINTEAFF	TGTGCCAGCGCGACAGGGATTAACACTGAAGCTTTCTTT
.	.	TRBJ1-5	TRBV28	CASSVGVQPQHF	TGTGCCAGCAGTGTAGGGGTTCAGCCCCAGCATTTT
.	.	TRBJ1-1	TRBV24-1	CATTVEVNTEAFF	TGTGCCACTACGGTGGAGGTAAACACTGAAGCTTTCTTT
.	TRBD1	TRBJ1-6	TRBV5-4	CASSGGTGGNSPLHF	TGTGCCAGCAGCGGGGGGACAGGTGGGAATTCACCCCTCCACTTT
.	.	TRBJ1-1	TRBV28	CASRPHWGLNTEAFF	TGTGCCAGCAGACCCCATTGGGGCTTGAACACTGAAGCTTTCTTT
.	.	TRBJ2-5	TRBV7-2	CASSLSRWETQYF	TGTGCCAGCAGCTTAAGCCGATGGGAGACCCAGTACTTC
few	.	TRBJ2-1	TRBV3-1/TRBV3-2	CASSPTLRGEQFF	TGTGCCAGCAGTCCTACTCTGAGAGGTGAGCAGTTCTTC
.	.	TRBJ2-3	TRBV21-1	CASSKVRGSSTDTQYF	TGTGCCAGCAGCAAAGTAAGGGGGAGTAGCACAGATACGCAGTATTTT